These 30 T cell receptor beta chains share one sample of origin, sequenced in a study of shared clonotypes between healthy human individuals. Repertoires were generated with immunoSEQ multiplex PCR, while TCRdb's copy carries only in-frame clones and drops some. The sample includes approximately 2.3 million clones, about 92% of them seen just once. The sequenced sample was naive CD4+ T cells from PBMCs. The subset: CD45RA+ positively selected. These receptors came from a man younger than 35 in good health. Some clones in this sample may be carry-over from other donors' samples.

The chain combines TRBV7-2 with TRBJ2-5; no firm D call. The CDR3 contains 15 residues. Germline lookup yields CDR1 SGHTA and CDR2 FQGNSA. The ends were cut back, 5 bases at V and 2 bases at J, with 15 bases in the middle. CDR3 in DNA: TGTGCCAGCAGCCCCGCCGCCATACGGCAAGAGACCCAGTACTTC. Protein: CASSPAAIRQETQYF.

The chain has TRBV2 and TRBJ1-5; a weak D match, TRBD1 (5 bases). The CDR3 consists of 14 residues. Between the trimmed V and J ends, which lost 7 bases and 3 bases, there was a span of 13 bases. From germline, CDR1 is SNHLY and CDR2 FYNNEI. The CDR3 DNA is TGTGCCAGCACTTCGGCCAGGGACAATCAGCCCCAGCATTTT. Translation gives CASTSARDNQPQHF. Together with reference TRBV2 and TRBJ1-5, the CDR3 gives the full variable domain: EPEVTQTPSHQVTQMGQEVILRCVPISNHLYFYWYRQILGQKVEFLVSFYNNEISEKSEIFDDQFSVERPDGSNFTLKIRSTKLEDSAMYFCASTSARDNQPQHFGDGTRLSIL.

The chain combines TRBV18 with TRBJ2-7; 10 nucleotides agree with TRBD2. CDR3 length: 15 residues. In germline, CDR1 is KGHSH, CDR2 LQKENI. Trimming removed 6 bases from V and 2 bases from J; junction bases left unmatched: 7. CDR3 amino acids: CASSPGTSVPYEQYF. The DNA for the CDR3 is TGTGCCAGCTCGCCCGGGACTAGCGTTCCCTACGAGCAGTACTTC.

This clone has a single count. The gene calls are TRBV18 and TRBJ2-5; 7 bases are shared with TRBD2. With V trimmed by 6 bases and J by 2 bases, 15 bases remained unmatched. The length of the CDR3 is 17 residues. Germline values: CDR1 KGHSH, CDR2 LQKENI. CDR3 in amino acids: CASSGLGEGRDQETQYF. The DNA of the CDR3 is TGTGCCAGCTCCGGCTTGGGGGAGGGCCGAGATCAAGAGACCCAGTACTTC.

The rearrangement uses TRBV7-8 and TRBJ1-1; D not certain. Between the trimmed V and J ends, which lost 1 base and 4 bases, there was a span of 13 bases. This CDR3 has 15 residues. Germline CDR1 SGHVS, CDR2 FQNEAQ. In DNA form, the CDR3 reads TGTGCCAGCAGCTTAGAGTCGGGTGGGGTCACTGAAGCTTTCTTT. Residues: CASSLESGGVTEAFF.

The CDR3 DNA follows: TGTGCCAGCAGCTTAGGGGACAGGGGGAACCAAGAGACCCAGTACTTC. Amino acids: CASSLGDRGNQETQYF. The chain links TRBV7-9 to TRBJ2-5, with TRBD1 identical over 11 bases. V lost 1 base and J lost 0; bases outside the gene matches: 1. CDR1 SEHNR and CDR2 FQNEAQ come from the germline V gene (reference sequence). The CDR3 has 16 residues.

The chain joins TRBV27 to TRBJ2-4; 10 bases match TRBD1. Germline loops: CDR1 MNHEY, CDR2 SMNVEV (reference sequence). J was trimmed by 4 bases and V by 0 bases; bases with no gene match: 12. The CDR3 consists of 19 residues. Written as DNA, the CDR3 is TGTGCCAGCAGTTTATCGACGACAGGGGGCGTTGGGTTGAAAAACATTCAGTACTTC. Its translation: CASSLSTTGGVGLKNIQYF.

The chain employs TRBV7-2 and TRBJ1-1; D is undetermined. Germline CDR1 SGHTA, CDR2 FQGNSA. The CDR3 spans 17 residues. V lost 1 base, J lost 4 bases, and 19 bases lay in between. The CDR3, as DNA: TGTGCCAGCAGCTTAGGGAGGGCAGGAATCATGACCACTGAAGCTTTCTTT. It specifies CASSLGRAGIMTTEAFF. The whole variable domain, filled in from reference TRBV7-2 and TRBJ1-1, reads GAGVSQSPSNKVTEKGKDVELRCDPISGHTALYWYRQSLGQGLEFLIYFQGNSAPDKSGLPSDRFSAERTGGSVSTLTIQRTQQEDSAVYLCASSLGRAGIMTTEAFFGQGTRLTVV.

The rearrangement uses TRBV27 and TRBJ2-1; 11 nucleotides agree with TRBD2. This CDR3 region has 15 residues. Unmatched junction bases numbered 3, after V lost 4 bases and J lost 4 bases. The germline V gene encodes CDR1 MNHEY and CDR2 SMNVEV (reference sequence). The CDR3: CASSSRLAGYNEQFF. The CDR3, as DNA: TGTGCCAGCAGTTCCAGACTAGCGGGGTACAATGAGCAGTTCTTC.

Only one count was recorded for this clone. The chain employs TRBV9 and TRBJ2-3, with TRBD2 identical over 7 bases. Per germline, CDR1 SGDLS and CDR2 YYNGEE. V dropped 4 bases and J dropped 3; count of bases not matched to a gene: 2. This CDR3 spans 13 amino acids. This CDR3 reads CASSFSGTDTQYF. The CDR3 DNA reads as TGTGCCAGCAGCTTTAGCGGGACAGATACGCAGTATTTT.

The rearrangement joins TRBV5-1 to TRBJ1-3, with D perhaps matching TRBD1 (5 bases). The CDR3 totals 15 residues. The germline V gene has CDR1 SGHRS and CDR2 YFSETQ. Deletions cut 0 bases from V and 2 bases from J, with 9 bases between. CDR3 nucleotide sequence: TGCGCCAGCAGCTTGGCGTCGGGGCCTGGAAACACCATATATTTT. Its translation is CASSLASGPGNTIYF.

The chain uses TRBV7-3 and TRBJ2-1; TRBD2 matches at 9 bases. The V gene's germline CDR1 is SGHTA and CDR2 FQGTGA. V shed 5 bases, J shed 5 bases, and the junction held 7 bases outside the gene matches. The CDR3 totals 15 residues. CDR3 amino acids: CASSQRASGDNEQFF. The CDR3 DNA sequence: TGTGCCAGCAGCCAACGAGCTAGCGGGGACAATGAGCAGTTCTTC.

V gene TRBV28 combines with J gene TRBJ2-6; maybe TRBD2 (6 bases). Germline lookup yields CDR1 MDHEN and CDR2 SYDVKM. The CDR3 length is 16 residues. V was cut by 2 bases and J by 2 bases, with 10 bases left in between. The CDR3: CASSLGLPTGANVLTF. The CDR3 DNA is TGTGCCAGCAGTTTAGGACTACCAACTGGGGCCAACGTCCTGACTTTC.

This clone was observed once. The chain uses TRBV19 and TRBJ1-5; a weak D match, TRBD1 (6 bases). The germline CDR1 and CDR2 sequences are LNHDA and SQIVND (reference sequence). The germline V and J ends were trimmed by 5 bases and 3 bases, with 11 bases remaining between them. This CDR3 has 14 residues. CDR3 coding DNA: TGTGCCAGTAGTTGGGACACCCTCAATCAGCCCCAGCATTTT. This encodes CASSWDTLNQPQHF.

This chain links TRBV4-1 with TRBJ2-7, with 9 bases fitting TRBD2. J gave up 5 bases and V 0 bases, and 11 bases lay outside the gene matches. Germline CDR1 MGHRA, CDR2 YSYEKL. This CDR3 is built from 17 residues. The CDR3 coding sequence is TGCGCCAGCAGCCAAGATCCAGCGGGAGGTATCAGCGACGAGCAGTACTTC. Protein product: CASSQDPAGGISDEQYF.

The rearrangement links TRBV7-2 to TRBJ2-1; D possibly corresponds to TRBD1 (6 bases). This CDR3 has 13 residues. V dropped 5 bases and J dropped 2 bases, with 7 bases sitting between them. In germline, CDR1 is SGHTA, CDR2 FQGNSA. This CDR3 reads CASSRDTYNEQFF. Here the CDR3 DNA reads TGTGCCAGCAGCCGGGACACCTACAATGAGCAGTTCTTC.

The J gene is TRBJ2-3, the V gene TRBV2; TRBD2 is a possible D gene (5 bases). Germline loops: CDR1 SNHLY, CDR2 FYNNEI. The CDR3 loop spans 12 amino acids. Trimming removed 5 bases from V and 4 bases from J, with 7 bases in between. The CDR3 protein is CASSQLADTQYF. The CDR3 bases are TGTGCCAGCAGTCAACTAGCAGATACGCAGTATTTT.

The chain has TRBV28 and TRBJ2-5; a possible D gene is TRBD2 (5 bases). V lost 6 bases to trimming and J lost 2 bases, with 16 bases between them. The CDR3 is made up of 15 amino acids. CDR1 MDHEN and CDR2 SYDVKM come from the germline V gene. The CDR3 loop is CASSTTSSAQETQYF. DNA for the CDR3: TGTGCCAGCAGCACTACTAGTAGTGCACAAGAGACCCAGTACTTC.

The rearrangement joins TRBV5-4 to TRBJ2-7, with D uncertain. Germline lookup yields CDR1 SGHNT and CDR2 YYREEE (reference sequence). Between the trimmed V and J ends, which lost 4 bases and 5 bases, there was a span of 10 bases. This CDR3 comprises 12 residues. The CDR3 is CASSPRNDEQYF. The CDR3 nucleotides are TGTGCCAGCAGCCCCCGTAACGACGAGCAGTACTTC.

The CDR3 DNA reads as TGTGCCAGCAGCCACGCCTGGGGGGGCGGCAACAATGAGCAGTTCTTC. Translating gives CASSHAWGGGNNEQFF. The chain links TRBV4-2 to TRBJ2-1; maybe TRBD2 (7 bases). CDR3 size: 16 residues. The germline V gene encodes CDR1 LGHNA and CDR2 YNFKEQ. The ends were cut back, 3 bases at V and 5 bases at J, with 17 bases in the middle.

This rearrangement joins TRBV28 to TRBJ1-3; 7 nucleotides align to TRBD1. The length of the CDR3 is 15 residues. The V gene's germline CDR1 is MDHEN and CDR2 SYDVKM. V lost 6 bases and J lost 0; bases outside the gene matches: 5. The CDR3 sequence is CASSFRTGSGNTIYF. CDR3 bases: TGTGCCAGCAGCTTTCGGACAGGCTCTGGAAACACCATATATTTT.

Remarks on this clone: Other nucleotide sequences from this sample produce the same CDR3. This chain uses TRBV7-2 with TRBJ2-1; D is possibly TRBD2 (6 bases). In germline, CDR1 is SGHTA, CDR2 FQGNSA. V was pared by 2 bases and J by 0 bases, with 8 bases between. The CDR3 is 15 amino acids. The CDR3 DNA follows: TGTGCCAGCAGCTTAACCGGGAGCTCCTACAATGAGCAGTTCTTC. Amino acids: CASSLTGSSYNEQFF. Supplemented by reference TRBV7-2 and TRBJ2-1, the full variable domain reads GAGVSQSPSNKVTEKGKDVELRCDPISGHTALYWYRQSLGQGLEFLIYFQGNSAPDKSGLPSDRFSAERTGGSVSTLTIQRTQQEDSAVYLCASSLTGSSYNEQFFGPGTRLTVL.

The V call is TRBV30, the J call TRBJ2-5, with TRBD2 matching over 8 bases. The trim removed 0 bases at V and 7 bases at J, leaving 1 base unmatched. Germline V gene lookup returns CDR1 GTSNPN and CDR2 SVGIG (reference sequence). This CDR3 comprises 12 residues. CDR3 in DNA: TGTGCCTGGAGTGTACGGGGGGGGACCCAGTACTTC. Translated: CAWSVRGGTQYF.

This clone was counted once. The chain combines TRBV7-3 with TRBJ2-3; TRBD2 might be the D (5 bases). Per germline, CDR1 SGHTA and CDR2 FQGTGA. This CDR3 spans 12 amino acids. V shed 3 bases and J shed 9 bases, with 10 bases lying between them. CDR3 sequence: CASSLSGGTQYF. CDR3 bases: TGTGCCAGCAGCTTGAGCGGCGGGACGCAGTATTTT.

The V and J genes are TRBV7-2 and TRBJ1-3; D unresolved. This CDR3 spans 15 amino acids. The germline gives CDR1 SGHTA, CDR2 FQGNSA. V was shortened by 0 bases and J by 0 bases, with 6 bases between the two germline ends. The CDR3 region has the DNA TGTGCCAGCAGCTTAGCGGCAGCCTCTGGAAACACCATATATTTT. Translating gives CASSLAAASGNTIYF.

In its sample, this clone was seen once. The chain recombines TRBV28 with TRBJ2-7; D unclear. The germline gives CDR1 MDHEN, CDR2 SYDVKM. The V and J ends lost 3 bases and 0 bases respectively, with 15 bases between them. The CDR3 has 16 amino acids. The CDR3 coding sequence is TGTGCCAGCAGTTTTTTAGGCAGTCAAAGCTCCTACGAGCAGTACTTC. Protein product: CASSFLGSQSSYEQYF.

In the case of this clone: This sample includes further DNA sequences coding for the same CDR3. The J gene is TRBJ1-1, the V gene TRBV7-9; D call uncertain. The CDR3 length is 14 residues. Germline CDR1 SEHNR, CDR2 FQNEAQ (reference sequence). Trimming left V 3 bases short and J 0 bases short, with 8 bases between. In DNA, the CDR3 is TGTGCCAGCAGCTTCGGGCAGTTGAACACTGAAGCTTTCTTT. Its protein is CASSFGQLNTEAFF.

V is TRBV9 and J is TRBJ2-3; 10 nucleotides align to TRBD2. In germline, CDR1 is SGDLS, CDR2 YYNGEE. Trimming at V came to 4 bases and at J to 3 bases, leaving 5 bases not matched to a gene. This CDR3 is 15 amino acids long. As DNA, the CDR3 is TGTGCCAGCAGCCCTCTAGCGGGAGTTACAGATACGCAGTATTTT. It codes for CASSPLAGVTDTQYF.

This chain links TRBV4-1 with TRBJ2-1; the match to TRBD2 covers 8 bases. The germline CDR1 and CDR2 sequences are MGHRA and YSYEKL. This CDR3 region has 15 residues. The V gene end was trimmed by 4 bases and the J gene end by 10 bases; junction bases not matched to a gene: 12. The CDR3 is CASSPQSGRPKEQFF. CDR3 nucleotide sequence: TGCGCCAGCAGCCCCCAAAGCGGGAGACCAAAAGAGCAGTTCTTC.

The table lists this clone with a few counts. The chain has TRBV11-2 and TRBJ1-2; tentative D call: TRBD1 (5 bases). V lost 4 bases, J lost 7 bases, and 10 bases lay in between. Germline CDR1 SGHAT, CDR2 FQNNGV. The CDR3 runs to 12 residues. The CDR3 spells CASSSRGVGYTF. The CDR3 DNA follows: TGTGCCAGCAGCTCCCGGGGGGTTGGCTACACCTTC.